These 19 T cell receptor beta chains came from one sample sequenced in a study of beta chain features in type 1 diabetes. TCRB transcripts that were expressed got sequenced, as all of the isolated RNA had been reverse transcribed. The table came from immunoSEQ multiplex PCR; TCRdb's copy has only in-frame clones and leaves some out. The sample has around 400,000 clones, less than 15% seen once. Material: naive CD4+ T cells from blood. Every receptor here comes from a woman in her late teens or twenties in good health.

This clone appeared a few times. The CDR3 DNA reads TGTGCCAGCAGCTTAGTAGGTTCGACTAATCAGCCCCAGCATTTT. The encoded protein is CASSLVGSTNQPQHF. This rearrangement joins TRBV7-2 to TRBJ1-5; unclear D gene. Germline CDR1 reads SGHTA; CDR2 reads FQGNSA. Trimming removed 1 base from V and 4 bases from J, with 11 bases in between. This CDR3 has 15 residues.

This clone was seen only a few times. This rearrangement joins TRBV2 to TRBJ1-1, with D unclear. The CDR3 runs 13 residues. V dropped 5 bases and J dropped 2 bases, with 9 bases sitting between them. Germline V gene data show CDR1 as SNHLY and CDR2 as FYNNEI. The CDR3, as DNA: TGTGCCAGCAGTCCCTCAGGTAACACTGAAGCTTTCTTT. Translated: CASSPSGNTEAFF. The entire variable domain, with the rest obtained from reference TRBV2 and TRBJ1-1, is as follows: EPEVTQTPSHQVTQMGQEVILRCVPISNHLYFYWYRQILGQKVEFLVSFYNNEISEKSEIFDDQFSVERPDGSNFTLKIRSTKLEDSAMYFCASSPSGNTEAFFGQGTRLTVV.

The CDR3, as DNA: TGTGCCAGCAGCCCTGGGGGAGCGGGAGGGACGTACGAGCAGTACTTC. It is translated as CASSPGGAGGTYEQYF. This chain links TRBV7-6 with TRBJ2-7; 10 bases are a match to TRBD2. J lost 4 bases, V lost 5 bases, and 11 bases had no gene match. The CDR3 length is 16 residues. Germline CDR1 SGHVS, CDR2 FNYEAQ.

V is TRBV30 and J is TRBJ2-4, with 7 nucleotides matching TRBD2. Trimming cost V 0 bases and J 4 bases; bases outside gene matches: 9. CDR1 and CDR2 from the germline V gene are GTSNPN and SVGIG (reference sequence). CDR3 length equals 16 residues. The CDR3 loop reads CAWSVGVGLVKNIQYF. CDR3 coding DNA: TGTGCCTGGAGTGTTGGTGTAGGACTAGTAAAAAACATTCAGTACTTC.

This sequence joins TRBV30 and TRBJ1-5; D not certain. The CDR3 has 12 amino acids. Looked up from germline, CDR1 is GTSNPN and CDR2 is SVGIG (reference sequence). V was cut by 3 bases and J by 6 bases, with 9 bases left in between. CDR3 loop: CAWSQRSQPQHF. The CDR3 DNA reads TGTGCCTGGAGCCAAAGGAGTCAGCCCCAGCATTTT.

The gene calls are TRBV5-1 and TRBJ1-1; TRBD1 matches at 8 bases. V gave up 4 bases and J gave up 6 bases; unmatched junction bases: 8. Germline V CDR1 and CDR2: SGHRS, YFSETQ. The CDR3 loop spans 14 amino acids. The DNA of the CDR3 is TGCGCCAGCAGCACAGGACAGGGAGAGGCTGAAGCTTTCTTT. Amino acids: CASSTGQGEAEAFF.

This clone was found a few times. The DNA of the CDR3 is TGTGCCAGCAGTGCGGCAGGGGGCCCCTACAATGAGCAGTTCTTC. Residues: CASSAAGGPYNEQFF. V usage is TRBV2 and J usage is TRBJ2-1; 8 bases line up with TRBD1. Germline CDR1 SNHLY, CDR2 FYNNEI. The junction had 4 bases not matched to a gene; V was cut back by 4 bases and J by 2 bases. CDR3 length: 15 amino acids.

This clone has only a few counts. The genes are TRBV25-1 and TRBJ1-2; a possible D gene is TRBD1 (5 bases). Germline values: CDR1 MGHDK, CDR2 SYGVNS. V lost 2 bases to trimming and J lost 8 bases, with 15 bases between them. This CDR3 spans 14 amino acids. CDR3 loop: CASSEVQQGRGYTF. In DNA form, the CDR3 reads TGTGCCAGCAGTGAAGTTCAGCAGGGCCGGGGCTACACCTTC.

V and J are TRBV19 and TRBJ2-7, with 10 nucleotides matching TRBD1. V gave up 6 bases and J gave up 5 bases; unmatched junction bases: 7. The length of the CDR3 is 14 residues. Looked up from germline, CDR1 is LNHDA and CDR2 is SQIVND (reference sequence). CDR3: CASSRDRGSHEQYF. The CDR3 nucleotides are TGTGCCAGTAGCCGGGACAGGGGATCCCACGAGCAGTACTTC. The variable domain in full, completed from reference TRBV19 and TRBJ2-7, reads DGGITQSPKYLFRKEGQNVTLSCEQNLNHDAMYWYRQDPGQGLRLIYYSQIVNDFQKGDIAEGYSVSREKKESFPLTVTSAQKNPTAFYLCASSRDRGSHEQYFGPGTRLTVT.

This clone was counted a few times. V usage is TRBV2 and J usage is TRBJ1-1; 9 bases match TRBD1. J was trimmed by 4 bases and V by 8 bases; bases with no gene match: 2. This CDR3 is 12 amino acids long. The V gene's germline CDR1 is SNHLY and CDR2 FYNNEI. The chain's CDR3 is CASGTGITEAFF. As DNA, the CDR3 is TGTGCCAGCGGGACAGGGATCACTGAAGCTTTCTTT.

This clone came up a few times. The genes are TRBV13 and TRBJ2-1; 11 bases are shared with TRBD2. The germline V gene has CDR1 PRHDT and CDR2 FYEKMQ (reference sequence). V shed 6 bases and J 10 bases; nucleotides not matched to a gene: 8. The CDR3 is 14 amino acids. The CDR3 is CASRSLAGGPEQFF. DNA for the CDR3: TGTGCCAGCAGAAGTCTAGCGGGAGGACCCGAGCAGTTCTTC.

This rearrangement joins TRBV6-6 to TRBJ2-5; possible D gene TRBD1, 7 bases. V lost 4 bases and J 5 bases, leaving 17 bases between the germline ends. Per the germline V gene, CDR1 is MNHNY and CDR2 is SVGAGI (reference sequence). CDR3 length: 15 amino acids. The CDR3 loop reads CASSSRRDRLETQYF. The CDR3 DNA reads as TGTGCCAGCAGTTCTCGGAGGGACAGATTGGAGACCCAGTACTTC.

The chain joins TRBV28 to TRBJ2-1; D gene uncertain. There are 13 residues in the CDR3. V was cut by 5 bases and J by 8 bases, with 13 bases left in between. Per the germline V gene, CDR1 is MDHEN and CDR2 is SYDVKM. The DNA of the CDR3 is TGTGCCAGCAGTCCGGTGATAGAGGATGAGCAGTTCTTC. Translated, it gives CASSPVIEDEQFF.

V and J are TRBV7-7 and TRBJ2-1; 10 bases match TRBD2. CDR1 is SSHAT and CDR2 is FNYEAQ in the germline V gene (reference sequence). The junction had 6 bases not matched to a gene; V was cut back by 1 base and J by 9 bases. CDR3 length: 15 residues. CDR3 sequence (DNA): TGTGCCAGCAGCTTAGTCCTAGCGGGAGTCAGTGAGCAGTTCTTC. Its translation: CASSLVLAGVSEQFF.

This chain connects TRBV28 to TRBJ1-4; possible D gene TRBD1, 5 bases. The CDR3 is 13 residues long. Per germline, CDR1 MDHEN and CDR2 SYDVKM. V was pared by 3 bases and J by 8 bases, with 10 bases between. The CDR3 sequence is CASSFSDREKLFF. The CDR3 DNA sequence: TGTGCCAGCAGTTTCTCCGACAGAGAAAAACTGTTTTTT.

This clone was observed a few times. This chain connects TRBV9 to TRBJ2-2; D gene ambiguous. CDR3 length equals 15 residues. Between the trimmed V and J ends, which lost 4 bases and 0 bases, there was a span of 10 bases. Germline lookup yields CDR1 SGDLS and CDR2 YYNGEE. The CDR3 sequence is CASSRPTANTGELFF. In nucleotides, the CDR3 is TGTGCCAGCAGCCGCCCCACAGCGAACACCGGGGAGCTGTTTTTT.

This clone appeared a few times. The rearrangement links TRBV29-1 to TRBJ2-1; no reliable D call. This CDR3 spans 12 amino acids. The V gene's germline CDR1 is SQVTM and CDR2 ANQGSEA. The V end lost 2 bases, the J end lost 4 bases, and 6 bases lay between the germline ends. CDR3 sequence: CSVERQYNEQFF. CDR3 sequence (DNA): TGCAGCGTTGAAAGACAATACAATGAGCAGTTCTTC.

The V gene is TRBV7-2, the J gene TRBJ1-5; D is unclear. V was shortened by 1 base and J by 7 bases, with 8 bases between the two germline ends. Germline V gene data show CDR1 as SGHTA and CDR2 as FQGNSA. The CDR3 has 13 residues. This CDR3 reads CASSLGAGQPQHF. CDR3 coding DNA: TGTGCCAGCAGCTTAGGTGCAGGCCAGCCCCAGCATTTT.

This clone has just a few counts. This rearrangement joins TRBV9 to TRBJ1-1, with 8 nucleotides matching TRBD1. There are 13 residues in the CDR3. The germline V gene encodes CDR1 SGDLS and CDR2 YYNGEE. The V gene end was trimmed by 8 bases and the J gene end by 4 bases; junction bases not matched to a gene: 7. CDR3 loop: CASGQGGSTEAFF. The CDR3, as DNA: TGTGCCAGTGGACAGGGCGGCAGCACTGAAGCTTTCTTT.